Presented here are 20 T cell receptor beta chains from one specimen sequenced in a study of neurological immune-mediated disorders. Time point described: longitudinal time-point 1 (baseline). TCRdb processed the 5' RACE reads anew with MiXCR; each CDR3 protein has one entry. Of under 90,000 distinct CDR3 sequences in the sample, approximately 10% were seen once. The material sequenced was PBMCs. All receptors derive from a man aged 25-40 years in good health.

This clonotype has ten or more counts. The rearrangement links TRBV20-1 to TRBJ2-1, with TRBD2 matching 13 bases. The trim removed 0 bases at V and 7 bases at J, leaving 6 bases unmatched. CDR3 size: 16 residues. CDR1 DFQATT and CDR2 SNEGSKA come from the germline V gene (reference sequence). The CDR3 reads CSARDLRTSGRNEQFF. CDR3 nucleotides: TGCAGTGCTAGAGATCTAAGGACTAGCGGGAGAAATGAGCAGTTCTTC.

This clonotype was recorded at least ten times. This chain connects TRBV20-1 to TRBJ2-3; 8 positions agree with TRBD2. Germline V gives CDR1 DFQATT, CDR2 SNEGSKA (reference sequence). The CDR3 sequence is 17 residues long. The V segment lost 3 bases and the J segment 0 bases; nucleotides outside the gene matches: 11. The CDR3 region has the DNA TGCAGTGCTAGTTCTTTGCGGGAGGCCCCTAGCACAGATACGCAGTATTTT. Encoded protein: CSASSLREAPSTDTQYF.

This clonotype was found many times. The CDR3 loop reads CASSSREQEGYEQFF. CDR3 DNA: TGTGCCAGCAGCTCCCGGGAACAGGAGGGGTATGAGCAGTTCTTC. This chain joins TRBV7-2 and TRBJ2-1; perhaps TRBD2 as D (6 bases). This CDR3 has 15 amino acids. Germline assignment: CDR1 SGHTA and CDR2 FQGNSA. With 4 bases removed from V and 8 bases from J, the gap between germline ends came to 18 bases.

This clonotype was counted ten times or more. Written as DNA, the CDR3 is TGCGCCAGCAGCTTGCCCGGCGCCTACAATGAGCAGTTCTTC. This encodes CASSLPGAYNEQFF. The rearrangement joins TRBV5-1 to TRBJ2-1; D unclear. The CDR3 runs to 14 residues. CDR1 is SGHRS, CDR2 YFSETQ, per germline. The V end was cut by 1 base, the J end by 2 bases, with 7 bases between.

This clonotype was observed many times. The chain recombines TRBV5-1 with TRBJ2-5, with 13 bases that match TRBD2. Trimming cost V 2 bases and J 4 bases; bases outside gene matches: 8. The CDR3 runs 17 residues. Germline V CDR1 and CDR2: SGHRS, YFSETQ. As DNA, the CDR3 is TGCGCCAGCAGCTTCCGGACTAGCGGGAGCCAACGAGAGACCCAGTACTTC. This codes for CASSFRTSGSQRETQYF.

This clonotype was seen a handful of times. J is TRBJ2-1 and V is TRBV5-1, with D uncertain. Trimming left V 2 bases short and J 4 bases short, with 7 bases between. Germline V gene data show CDR1 as SGHRS and CDR2 as YFSETQ. The CDR3 contains 13 residues. For the CDR3, the DNA is TGCGCCAGCAGCTTCGACCGATACAATGAGCAGTTCTTC. As protein: CASSFDRYNEQFF.

V and J are TRBV5-6 and TRBJ2-7; D might be TRBD1 (5 bases). With 3 bases removed from V and 3 bases from J, the gap between germline ends came to 13 bases. CDR1 SGHDT and CDR2 YYEEEE come from the germline V gene. This CDR3 has 14 amino acids. CDR3 coding DNA: TGTGCCAGCAGCTCGGACATGGCGCGCTACGAGCAGTACTTC. This encodes CASSSDMARYEQYF.

The chain uses TRBV5-1 and TRBJ2-3; 13 nucleotides agree with TRBD2. Per germline, CDR1 SGHRS and CDR2 YFSETQ. V trimming: 4 bases; J trimming: 1 base; junction bases outside the gene matches: 3. The CDR3 has 16 amino acids. In nucleotides, the CDR3 is TGCGCCAGCAGCGGAGGACTAGCGGGAGGCACAGATACGCAGTATTTT. It translates to CASSGGLAGGTDTQYF.

There are many counts of this clonotype. The chain uses TRBV5-1 and TRBJ2-7; tentatively, D is TRBD1 (6 bases). V shed 4 bases and J shed 1 base, with 9 bases lying between them. CDR3 length equals 13 residues. Germline V lookup: CDR1 SGHRS, CDR2 YFSETQ. The CDR3 DNA sequence: TGCGCCAGCAGCGAGGGGGTGTCCTACGAGCAGTACTTC. Translation: CASSEGVSYEQYF.

This clonotype was seen many times. V usage is TRBV20-1 and J usage is TRBJ1-3; possible D gene TRBD1, 5 bases. Trimming removed 2 bases from V and 4 bases from J, with 15 bases in between. CDR3 size: 15 residues. Germline V CDR1 and CDR2: DFQATT, SNEGSKA (reference sequence). CDR3 loop: CSARSLSGSGNTIYF. The CDR3 DNA follows: TGCAGTGCTAGATCGTTATCAGGGTCAGGAAACACCATATATTTT.

This clonotype was detected a few times. The genes are TRBV5-1 and TRBJ2-1; TRBD1 might be the D (5 bases). The length of the CDR3 is 14 residues. Trimming shortened V by 0 bases and J by 6 bases, and 10 bases separated the two germline ends. The germline V gene has CDR1 SGHRS and CDR2 YFSETQ. The CDR3 coding sequence is TGCGCCAGCAGCTTGGGACAGCGCGCCAATGAGCAGTTCTTC. Its protein product is CASSLGQRANEQFF.

This clonotype was observed many times. The chain carries TRBV29-1 and TRBJ2-5; D is undetermined. Trimming stripped 4 bases from V and 5 bases from J, with 5 bases between. The V gene's germline CDR1 is SQVTM and CDR2 ANQGSEA. The CDR3 is made up of 10 amino acids. The CDR3 coding sequence is TGCAGCGTTGGGACGGAGACCCAGTACTTC. Protein sequence: CSVGTETQYF.

The gene calls are TRBV7-6 and TRBJ2-5; 9 bases match TRBD1. Germline V lookup: CDR1 SGHVS, CDR2 FNYEAQ. The CDR3 contains 15 residues. J gave up 1 base and V 5 bases, and 5 bases lay outside the gene matches. The CDR3 region is CASSLLGQGQETQYF. The CDR3 nucleotides read TGTGCCAGCAGCCTGCTGGGACAGGGCCAAGAGACCCAGTACTTC.

This clonotype has just a few counts. The CDR3 loop reads CASSLPGLAVLGSPLNEQYF. CDR3 nucleotides: TGTGCCAGCAGCTTACCAGGACTAGCGGTCCTCGGTTCCCCTCTAAACGAGCAGTACTTC. This sequence joins TRBV13 and TRBJ2-7, with 10 nucleotides matching TRBD2. The CDR3 loop spans 20 amino acids. V gave up 2 bases and J gave up 5 bases; unmatched junction bases: 21. Germline V CDR1 and CDR2: PRHDT, FYEKMQ (reference sequence).

In this sample, this clonotype turned up many times. The chain is built from TRBV14 and TRBJ1-5; TRBD1 matches 11 bases. V dropped 4 bases and J dropped 4; count of bases not matched to a gene: 3. CDR3 size: 15 residues. Per the germline V gene, CDR1 is SGHDN and CDR2 is FVKESK. As DNA, the CDR3 is TGTGCCAGCAGCCCGGACAGGGGGCGAAATCAGCCCCAGCATTTT. It codes for CASSPDRGRNQPQHF.

This clonotype was counted at least ten times. The chain carries TRBV3-1 and TRBJ2-1; either TRBD1 or TRBD2 may supply D (6 bases each). The CDR3 is 16 residues long. Germline CDR1 reads LGHDT; CDR2 reads YNNKEL (reference sequence). Trimming removed 0 bases at V and 4 bases at J, with 13 bases between. CDR3 residues: CASSQEGGLLYNEQFF. The CDR3 bases are TGTGCCAGCAGCCAAGAAGGGGGACTGCTATACAATGAGCAGTTCTTC.

The table lists this clonotype with many counts. The chain links TRBV7-9 to TRBJ1-4; D call uncertain. Germline V gene sequence: CDR1 SEHNR, CDR2 FQNEAQ (reference sequence). V lost 11 bases to trimming and J lost 7 bases, with 20 bases between them. This CDR3 spans 14 amino acids. CDR3 nucleotides: TGTGCCGCAAAGGGCCAAGCCTCGACTGAAAAACTGTTTTTT. Encoded protein: CAAKGQASTEKLFF.

This clonotype came up many times. The chain recombines TRBV12-3 or TRBV12-4 with TRBJ2-4; the D is unclear. This CDR3 contains 13 residues. V gave up 7 bases and J gave up 5 bases, with 12 bases separating them. DNA of the CDR3: TGTGCCAGCACCCATATAACACAAAACATTCAGTACTTC. It specifies CASTHITQNIQYF.

This clonotype was seen at least ten times. The chain has TRBV5-1 and TRBJ2-3; D ambiguous. Germline V gene sequence: CDR1 SGHRS, CDR2 YFSETQ. This CDR3 comprises 13 residues. V was cut by 2 bases and J by 2 bases, with 6 bases left in between. In DNA, the CDR3 is TGCGCCAGCAGCTTTGAGGTCACAGATACGCAGTATTTT. Protein: CASSFEVTDTQYF.

This clonotype was found a few times. V and J are TRBV6-2 or TRBV6-3 and TRBJ2-1; TRBD2 aligns across 13 bases. V lost 7 bases to trimming and J lost 3 bases; unmatched junction nucleotides: 15. The CDR3 length is 19 residues. Germline CDR1 is MNHEY and CDR2 is SVGEGT. CDR3 sequence: CASNQNPGLAGSGYNEQFF. The DNA for the CDR3 is TGTGCCAGCAACCAAAACCCGGGACTAGCGGGAAGTGGCTACAATGAGCAGTTCTTC.